Following are 23 T cell receptor beta chains from one sample sequenced in a study of blood T cell repertoires in COVID-19. Profiled with immunoSEQ multiplex PCR; TCRdb holds only in-frame clones, not every one. The data hold about 130,000 clones, with around four fifths observed a single time. The sequenced sample was peripheral blood. The receptor source for this set is a man at least 80 years old with acute or convalescent COVID-19.

In regard to this clone: Other DNA sequences from this sample encode an identical CDR3 as well. The V and J genes are TRBV7-2 and TRBJ1-1; TRBD1 might be the D (5 bases). Trimming left V 5 bases short and J 4 bases short, with 8 bases between. This CDR3 contains 12 residues. Germline-derived CDR1 and CDR2 are SGHTA and FQGNSA. The CDR3 DNA is TGTGCCAGCAGCCTAAGGGGCACTGAAGCTTTCTTT. This translates into CASSLRGTEAFF.

V is TRBV9 and J is TRBJ1-2; no firm D call. The germline V gene has CDR1 SGDLS and CDR2 YYNGEE. V lost 3 bases to trimming and J lost 3 bases, with 12 bases between them. The CDR3 spans 14 residues. CDR3 residues: CASSAGGVDYGYTF. The CDR3 DNA is TGTGCCAGCAGCGCCGGTGGTGTTGACTATGGCTACACCTTC.

The chain joins TRBV30 to TRBJ1-5; 7 bases line up with TRBD1. Germline CDR1 and CDR2: GTSNPN and SVGIG (reference sequence). V dropped 3 bases and J dropped 4; count of bases not matched to a gene: 3. The CDR3 sequence is 13 residues long. CDR3 loop: CAWSRGQNQPQHF. CDR3 bases: TGTGCCTGGAGCCGGGGACAGAATCAGCCCCAGCATTTT.

The chain joins TRBV2 to TRBJ2-1; TRBD1 matches at 11 bases. The trim removed 6 bases at V and 4 bases at J, leaving 5 bases unmatched. Per germline, CDR1 SNHLY and CDR2 FYNNEI. The CDR3 contains 15 residues. CDR3 sequence reads: CASRRGQGGYNEQFF. The CDR3 nucleotides read TGTGCCAGCAGGAGGGGACAGGGGGGTTACAATGAGCAGTTCTTC.

This chain uses TRBV5-4 with TRBJ2-3; perhaps TRBD1 as D (6 bases). The CDR3 runs 15 residues. Trimming took 4 bases from V and 3 from J, leaving 15 bases between them. The germline V gene encodes CDR1 SGHNT and CDR2 YYREEE (reference sequence). The CDR3 loop reads CASSPGQGWTDTQYF. CDR3 in DNA: TGTGCCAGCAGCCCGGGACAAGGATGGACAGATACGCAGTATTTT. The variable domain in full, completed from reference TRBV5-4 and TRBJ2-3, reads ETGVTQSPTHLIKTRGQQVTLRCSSQSGHNTVSWYQQALGQGPQFIFQYYREEENGRGNFPPRFSGLQFPNYSSELNVNALELDDSALYLCASSPGQGWTDTQYFGPGTRLTVL.

The chain has TRBV9 and TRBJ1-5; D gene ambiguous. CDR1 and CDR2 (germline): SGDLS, YYNGEE. With 3 bases removed from V and 0 bases from J, the gap between germline ends came to 7 bases. CDR3 length equals 14 residues. CDR3 in amino acids: CASSGPYSNQPQHF. CDR3 nucleotides: TGTGCCAGCAGCGGCCCCTATAGCAATCAGCCCCAGCATTTT.

This chain joins TRBV18 and TRBJ2-3; 9 bases align to TRBD1. V lost 0 bases to trimming and J lost 4 bases; unmatched junction nucleotides: 8. The CDR3 contains 17 residues. CDR1 is KGHSH and CDR2 is LQKENI in the germline V gene. The CDR3 region has the DNA TGTGCCAGCTCACCACCGGGGACAGGGTTGAGTCCAGATACGCAGTATTTT. It encodes CASSPPGTGLSPDTQYF.

This rearrangement joins TRBV14 to TRBJ2-7; no firm D call. CDR3 length equals 16 residues. Germline loops: CDR1 SGHDN, CDR2 FVKESK. With 1 base removed from V and 3 bases from J, the gap between germline ends came to 16 bases. The CDR3 spells CASSQVPSLPLYEQYF. CDR3 DNA sequence: TGTGCCAGCAGCCAAGTACCCTCGCTACCTCTCTACGAGCAGTACTTC.

This clone has only a few counts. V gene TRBV2 combines with J gene TRBJ2-7; 7 bases fit TRBD2. Unmatched junction bases numbered 3, after V lost 9 bases and J lost 7 bases. CDR1 SNHLY and CDR2 FYNNEI come from the germline V gene. The CDR3 has 10 residues. The CDR3 loop reads CASDGGEQYF. CDR3 coding DNA: TGTGCCAGTGACGGGGGGGAGCAGTACTTC.

As regards this clone: A junction end diverges from the germline sequence, so it may reflect a read error. V gene TRBV4-1 combines with J gene TRBJ2-5; D possibly corresponds to TRBD2 (6 bases). Germline CDR1 MGHRA, CDR2 YSYEKL. This CDR3 region has 14 residues. The CDR3 sequence is CASSRWRDQETQYF. The CDR3 DNA sequence: TGCGCCAGCAGCCGTTGGCGGGACCAGGAGACCCAGTACTTC.

The CDR3 sequence is CASSPTTASGGADTQYF. In nucleotides, the CDR3 is TGCGCCAGCAGCCCAACAACCGCTAGCGGGGGGGCAGATACGCAGTATTTT. This chain links TRBV5-1 with TRBJ2-3; 12 nucleotides line up with TRBD2. This CDR3 has 17 residues. The trim removed 4 bases at V and 4 bases at J, leaving 10 bases unmatched. Germline V gene lookup returns CDR1 SGHRS and CDR2 YFSETQ.

There are a few counts of this clone. This chain uses TRBV9 with TRBJ2-3; 10 nucleotides align to TRBD2. Germline CDR1 SGDLS, CDR2 YYNGEE. The ends lost 3 bases at V and 6 bases at J; junction bases unmatched: 10. This CDR3 contains 16 residues. In DNA form, the CDR3 reads TGTGCCAGCAGCGCCGAAGCGGGGGGGCCAGGCGATACGCAGTATTTT. Protein product: CASSAEAGGPGDTQYF.

The CDR3 DNA follows: TGTGCCATCAGTGAGCACGGGGACAGGAGTACCGGGGAGCTGTTTTTT. Translating gives CAISEHGDRSTGELFF. V is TRBV10-3 and J is TRBJ2-2; 8 positions match TRBD1. The germline V gene encodes CDR1 ENHRY and CDR2 SYGVKD. V trimming: 2 bases; J trimming: 5 bases; junction bases outside the gene matches: 7. The CDR3 runs 16 residues.

J is TRBJ1-5 and V is TRBV19; 7 bases are a match to TRBD1. Germline CDR1 reads LNHDA; CDR2 reads SQIVND (reference sequence). J was trimmed by 6 bases and V by 5 bases; bases with no gene match: 7. There are 14 residues in the CDR3. The CDR3 loop is CASSDRATGQPQHF. The CDR3, as DNA: TGTGCCAGTAGTGACAGGGCGACTGGTCAGCCCCAGCATTTT. The full variable domain, in which reference TRBV19 and TRBJ1-5 provide the parts outside the CDR3, is DGGITQSPKYLFRKEGQNVTLSCEQNLNHDAMYWYRQDPGQGLRLIYYSQIVNDFQKGDIAEGYSVSREKKESFPLTVTSAQKNPTAFYLCASSDRATGQPQHFGDGTRLSIL.

In its sample, this clone was seen a few times. This rearrangement joins TRBV6-4 to TRBJ2-7; 9 bases are shared with TRBD2. The CDR3 loop spans 15 amino acids. Trimming cost V 6 bases and J 0 bases; bases outside gene matches: 6. Germline V gives CDR1 MRHNA, CDR2 SNTAGT. CDR3 sequence: CASRGLATSSYEQYF. The CDR3 DNA follows: TGTGCCAGCAGAGGACTAGCGACCAGCTCCTACGAGCAGTACTTC.

The chain links TRBV2 to TRBJ2-3, with 9 bases fitting TRBD1. CDR3 length: 15 amino acids. The germline V gene has CDR1 SNHLY and CDR2 FYNNEI. V dropped 3 bases and J dropped 4; count of bases not matched to a gene: 5. CDR3 sequence: CASSDGTGMSDTQYF. The CDR3 DNA reads TGTGCCAGCAGTGATGGGACAGGGATGTCAGATACGCAGTATTTT.

The gene calls are TRBV18 and TRBJ2-2; 13 bases match TRBD2. CDR3 length: 19 residues. V was pared by 3 bases and J by 0 bases, with 7 bases of the junction left unmatched. Germline V lookup: CDR1 KGHSH, CDR2 LQKENI. The CDR3 nucleotides read TGTGCCAGCTCACCTAGGACTAGCGGGGGCTCCGCGAACACCGGGGAGCTGTTTTTT. It codes for CASSPRTSGGSANTGELFF.

The chain recombines TRBV5-1 with TRBJ1-1; D gene uncertain. The germline CDR1 and CDR2 sequences are SGHRS and YFSETQ. The CDR3 totals 14 residues. V lost 4 bases and J 1 base, leaving 11 bases between the germline ends. CDR3 loop: CASSVSGGNTEAFF. The DNA of the CDR3 is TGCGCCAGCAGCGTCAGTGGTGGGAACACTGAAGCTTTCTTT.

The J gene is TRBJ2-5, the V gene TRBV19, with D possibly matching TRBD1 (6 bases). The CDR3 is 13 amino acids. Germline CDR1 LNHDA, CDR2 SQIVND (reference sequence). Trimming shortened V by 3 bases and J by 4 bases, and 9 bases separated the two germline ends. The CDR3 nucleotides read TGTGCCAGTAGTATCACAGGGCGAGAGACCCAGTACTTC. It codes for CASSITGRETQYF. Using reference TRBV19 and TRBJ2-5 for the parts outside the CDR3, the full variable domain is DGGITQSPKYLFRKEGQNVTLSCEQNLNHDAMYWYRQDPGQGLRLIYYSQIVNDFQKGDIAEGYSVSREKKESFPLTVTSAQKNPTAFYLCASSITGRETQYFGPGTRLLVL.

This chain joins TRBV6-5 and TRBJ1-2, with a tentative D call TRBD1 (6 bases). This CDR3 has 14 residues. Germline CDR1 is MNHEY and CDR2 is SVGAGI. Trimming took off 6 bases at V and 0 bases at J, with 11 bases between the two ends. CDR3 in amino acids: CASRRTASNYGYTF. Here the CDR3 DNA reads TGTGCCAGCAGAAGGACAGCCTCTAACTATGGCTACACCTTC.

J is TRBJ2-2 and V is TRBV5-1, with D possibly being TRBD1 (6 bases). CDR3 length equals 16 residues. V was clipped by 1 base and J by 0 bases, with 10 bases between them. CDR1 is SGHRS and CDR2 is YFSETQ in the germline V gene. The CDR3 nucleotides read TGCGCCAGCAGCTTGCGGACAGATTCGAACACCGGGGAGCTGTTTTTT. Protein sequence: CASSLRTDSNTGELFF.

In this sample, this clone turned up once. The CDR3 spells CASSETVGTYSYQPQHF. The CDR3 nucleotides read TGTGCCAGCAGTGAGACTGTCGGGACATATTCATATCAGCCCCAGCATTTT. This sequence joins TRBV2 and TRBJ1-5, with D tentatively TRBD1 (6 bases). The V end lost 3 bases, the J end lost 5 bases, and 20 bases lay between the germline ends. Germline values: CDR1 SNHLY, CDR2 FYNNEI. The CDR3 length is 17 residues.

This clone was seen a few times. The rearrangement joins TRBV6-5 to TRBJ1-2; 7 bases match TRBD1. Per the germline V gene, CDR1 is MNHEY and CDR2 is SVGAGI. The J segment lost 7 bases and the V segment lost 6 bases, leaving 8 bases of the junction unmatched. The CDR3 runs 13 residues. CDR3: CASSDRTGGGYTF. In nucleotides, the CDR3 is TGTGCCAGCAGCGACCGGACAGGTGGTGGCTACACCTTC.